Each of the 19 T cell receptor beta chains below was sequenced from the same sample in a study of blood T cell repertoires in COVID-19. Sequencing used immunoSEQ multiplex PCR; TCRdb keeps in-frame clones, though not all of them. Altogether under 200,000 clones are present, 86% being singletons, with the ten largest covering 0.75% to 0.9%. Sequencing input: peripheral blood. These receptors came from a woman in her 70s with acute or convalescent COVID-19.

The genes are TRBV7-2 and TRBJ1-1, with 7 nucleotides matching TRBD1. The CDR3 contains 16 residues. Germline V lookup: CDR1 SGHTA, CDR2 FQGNSA. Trimming cost V 5 bases and J 5 bases; bases outside gene matches: 14. The CDR3 spells CASSLTLVGGLTEAFF. As DNA, the CDR3 is TGTGCCAGCAGCCTCACTCTTGTAGGGGGCTTGACTGAAGCTTTCTTT.

Worth noting for this clone: Other DNA sequences within the sample encode an identical CDR3. The V call is TRBV7-9, the J call TRBJ2-7; 9 bases agree with TRBD1. J lost 2 bases, V lost 0 bases, and 2 bases had no gene match. CDR3 length: 15 amino acids. Germline V gives CDR1 SEHNR, CDR2 FQNEAQ (reference sequence). CDR3 DNA sequence: TGTGCCAGCAGCTTAGCCGGGACAGGGACCTACGAGCAGTACTTC. Its translation: CASSLAGTGTYEQYF.

The chain is built from TRBV10-3 and TRBJ2-3; 11 bases fit TRBD2. The CDR3 consists of 17 residues. From germline, CDR1 is ENHRY and CDR2 SYGVKD. V lost 8 bases to trimming and J lost 4 bases; unmatched junction nucleotides: 14. CDR3 amino acids: CAISHGVLAGGPDTQYF. The CDR3 DNA is TGTGCCATCTCCCACGGCGTTCTAGCGGGAGGTCCAGATACGCAGTATTTT.

V usage is TRBV19 and J usage is TRBJ2-1; D perhaps matches TRBD2 (6 bases). The CDR3 runs to 15 residues. The V and J ends lost 5 bases and 3 bases respectively, with 14 bases between them. In germline, CDR1 is LNHDA, CDR2 SQIVND (reference sequence). As DNA, the CDR3 is TGTGCCAGTAGTCCCTCGGGAGATAGCTACAATGAGCAGTTCTTC. It translates to CASSPSGDSYNEQFF.

V gene TRBV19 combines with J gene TRBJ2-3; D is perhaps TRBD1 (6 bases). In germline, CDR1 is LNHDA, CDR2 SQIVND (reference sequence). This CDR3 region has 15 residues. The ends were cut back, 6 bases at V and 0 bases at J, with 13 bases in the middle. CDR3 in amino acids: CASRFRTASTDTQYF. The CDR3 DNA reads as TGTGCCAGTAGATTCCGGACAGCTAGCACAGATACGCAGTATTTT.

The V call is TRBV18, the J call TRBJ2-1, with 8 bases identical to TRBD2. The germline gives CDR1 KGHSH, CDR2 LQKENI. The CDR3 length is 18 residues. V shed 2 bases and J 3 bases; nucleotides not matched to a gene: 12. CDR3 sequence reads: CASSPLALSGSSYNEQFF. DNA for the CDR3: TGTGCCAGCTCACCATTGGCCCTCAGCGGGAGTAGCTACAATGAGCAGTTCTTC.

The chain couples TRBV10-3 to TRBJ1-2; D gene ambiguous. The CDR3 runs to 12 residues. The ends were cut back, 5 bases at V and 4 bases at J, with 8 bases in the middle. The germline gives CDR1 ENHRY, CDR2 SYGVKD. DNA for the CDR3: TGTGCCATCAGTACCACAGCCTATGGCTACACCTTC. It yields the protein CAISTTAYGYTF.

This chain connects TRBV2 to TRBJ2-3, with 9 bases lining up with TRBD2. CDR3 length: 15 residues. Germline trimming cut 6 bases from V and 6 bases from J; bases unmatched to any gene: 10. Germline V gene sequence: CDR1 SNHLY, CDR2 FYNNEI. The CDR3 sequence: CASRGGSGGSDTQYF. The CDR3 region has the DNA TGTGCCAGCAGAGGGGGTAGCGGGGGATCTGATACGCAGTATTTT.

This clone was recorded only once. The chain uses TRBV15 and TRBJ2-1, with no clear D. CDR3 length equals 14 residues. The V end lost 2 bases, the J end lost 4 bases, and 9 bases lay between the germline ends. CDR1 is LNHNV, CDR2 YYDKDF, per germline (reference sequence). The CDR3 reads CATSRRSTYNEQFF. The CDR3 nucleotides read TGTGCCACCAGCAGAAGATCCACTTACAATGAGCAGTTCTTC. Looking up the rest from reference TRBV15 and TRBJ2-1 gives the full variable domain: DAMVIQNPRYQVTQFGKPVTLSCSQTLNHNVMYWYQQKSSQAPKLLFHYYDKDFNNEADTPDNFQSRRPNTSFCFLDIRSPGLGDTAMYLCATSRRSTYNEQFFGPGTRLTVL.

This chain links TRBV5-7 with TRBJ2-3, with D perhaps matching TRBD2 (6 bases). TRBV5-7 is marked as an open reading frame, function uncertain. The V and J ends lost 6 bases and 1 base respectively, with 21 bases between them. This CDR3 contains 17 residues. The CDR3 region has the DNA TGTGCCAGCAACATTACTCGGGACCCGGGAGGCACAGATACGCAGTATTTT. Its protein product is CASNITRDPGGTDTQYF.

The CDR3 here is CASSFAGPVGWEQFF. The CDR3 nucleotides read TGTGCCAGCAGCTTCGCAGGGCCAGTTGGGTGGGAGCAGTTCTTC. The rearrangement uses TRBV7-2 and TRBJ2-1, with a weak D call TRBD1 (5 bases). The CDR3 spans 15 residues. Trimming cost V 3 bases and J 10 bases, with 19 bases left between them. From germline, CDR1 is SGHTA and CDR2 FQGNSA. The full variable domain, its missing parts supplied by reference TRBV7-2 and TRBJ2-1, is GAGVSQSPSNKVTEKGKDVELRCDPISGHTALYWYRQSLGQGLEFLIYFQGNSAPDKSGLPSDRFSAERTGGSVSTLTIQRTQQEDSAVYLCASSFAGPVGWEQFFGPGTRLTVL.

V gene TRBV19 combines with J gene TRBJ1-2; unclear D gene. Germline CDR1 reads LNHDA; CDR2 reads SQIVND (reference sequence). With 5 bases removed from V and 4 bases from J, the gap between germline ends came to 17 bases. CDR3 length: 15 amino acids. The CDR3 protein is CASSDPGNSVYGYTF. As DNA, the CDR3 is TGTGCCAGTAGTGATCCGGGGAACTCCGTCTATGGCTACACCTTC. Filled out from reference TRBV19 and TRBJ1-2, the complete variable domain reads DGGITQSPKYLFRKEGQNVTLSCEQNLNHDAMYWYRQDPGQGLRLIYYSQIVNDFQKGDIAEGYSVSREKKESFPLTVTSAQKNPTAFYLCASSDPGNSVYGYTFGSGTRLTVV.

The rearrangement links TRBV4-1 to TRBJ1-1; possibly TRBD1 for D (6 bases). Deletions cut 0 bases from V and 11 bases from J, with 13 bases between. There are 13 residues in the CDR3. The germline CDR1 and CDR2 sequences are MGHRA and YSYEKL. The DNA of the CDR3 is TGCGCCAGCAGCCAAGATCGGAACAGGGATGCTTTCTTT. It yields the protein CASSQDRNRDAFF.

The rearrangement joins TRBV12-5 to TRBJ2-1, with TRBD2 identical over 10 bases. Germline values: CDR1 LGHNT, CDR2 FRNRAP. The J segment lost 4 bases and the V segment lost 2 bases, leaving 8 bases of the junction unmatched. The CDR3 has 17 residues. The DNA of the CDR3 is TGTGCTAGTGGTTTGCCTCGGACTAGCGGCCTATACAATGAGCAGTTCTTC. Protein product: CASGLPRTSGLYNEQFF. The complete variable domain, with remaining parts taken from reference TRBV12-5 and TRBJ2-1, reads DARVTQTPRHKVTEMGQEVTMRCQPILGHNTVFWYRQTMMQGLELLAYFRNRAPLDDSGMPKDRFSAEMPDATLATLKIQPSEPRDSAVYFCASGLPRTSGLYNEQFFGPGTRLTVL.

The chain employs TRBV19 and TRBJ2-5, with 10 bases fitting TRBD2. This CDR3 has 15 residues. The germline V gene encodes CDR1 LNHDA and CDR2 SQIVND (reference sequence). The V and J ends lost 7 bases and 5 bases, in that order; junction bases with no gene match: 10. The CDR3 protein is CASTQGGSGRETQYF. Written as DNA, the CDR3 is TGTGCCAGTACCCAAGGAGGTAGCGGGAGGGAGACCCAGTACTTC.

This clone was counted a single time. V is TRBV2 and J is TRBJ1-2; unclear D gene. V was clipped by 6 bases and J by 5 bases, with 13 bases between them. Germline assignment: CDR1 SNHLY and CDR2 FYNNEI. CDR3 length: 13 residues. The CDR3 sequence is CASRSGVGYGYTF. The CDR3, as DNA: TGTGCCAGCAGGTCCGGGGTAGGGTATGGCTACACCTTC.

This chain links TRBV6-4 with TRBJ2-3; TRBD2 matches at 12 bases. This CDR3 is built from 16 residues. Germline CDR1 MRHNA, CDR2 SNTAGT. The V and J ends lost 6 bases and 2 bases, in that order; junction bases with no gene match: 6. CDR3 sequence: CASRKTSGGFTDTQYF. In DNA, the CDR3 is TGTGCCAGCAGGAAAACTAGCGGGGGGTTCACAGATACGCAGTATTTT.

This clone was counted between two and nine times. V is TRBV5-1 and J is TRBJ1-1; D unclear. The CDR3 is 13 residues long. V lost 3 bases to trimming and J lost 3 bases, with 9 bases between them. The germline V gene has CDR1 SGHRS and CDR2 YFSETQ. CDR3 sequence: CASSSTVDTEAFF. CDR3 bases: TGCGCCAGCAGCTCAACAGTGGACACTGAAGCTTTCTTT.

The CDR3 nucleotides are TGTGCCAGCAGTTATAGGAGACTAGCGGGAGGGGTAATCAATGAGCAGTTCTTC. It encodes CASSYRRLAGGVINEQFF. V is TRBV6-2 or TRBV6-3 and J is TRBJ2-1; 14 bases agree with TRBD2. V gave up 3 bases and J gave up 6 bases; unmatched junction bases: 10. The CDR3 contains 18 residues. The germline V gene encodes CDR1 MNHEY and CDR2 SVGEGT.